This TCR beta chain was obtained from a study of T cells in Graves' hyperthyroidism and ophthalmopathy. This clonotype has a handful of counts. TCR beta CDR3 region amplification was performed from RNA transcripts. A set of HTBI primers served as the primers for a first-round RT-PCR of the TCR CDR3. TCRdb ran MiXCR on the multiplex PCR reads and lists one entry per CDR3 protein. The sample has around 400,000 distinct CDR3 sequences, around 14% seen once. The CDR3 has 16 residues. After removal of 4 bases from V and 0 bases from J, the junction contained 6 bases not matched to a gene. Germline V gene sequence: CDR1 KGHSH, CDR2 LQKENI.

Sequencing input: blood. The gene calls are TRBV18 and TRBJ2-1; TRBD2 aligns across 7 bases. This TCR was recovered from a woman aged 18-30 years with Graves' hyperthyroidism that later progressed to Graves' ophthalmopathy. The CDR3 coding sequence is TGTGCCAGCTCACTTTCCGGGGAGGGCTCCTACAATGAGCAGTTCTTC. It yields the protein CASSLSGEGSYNEQFF.